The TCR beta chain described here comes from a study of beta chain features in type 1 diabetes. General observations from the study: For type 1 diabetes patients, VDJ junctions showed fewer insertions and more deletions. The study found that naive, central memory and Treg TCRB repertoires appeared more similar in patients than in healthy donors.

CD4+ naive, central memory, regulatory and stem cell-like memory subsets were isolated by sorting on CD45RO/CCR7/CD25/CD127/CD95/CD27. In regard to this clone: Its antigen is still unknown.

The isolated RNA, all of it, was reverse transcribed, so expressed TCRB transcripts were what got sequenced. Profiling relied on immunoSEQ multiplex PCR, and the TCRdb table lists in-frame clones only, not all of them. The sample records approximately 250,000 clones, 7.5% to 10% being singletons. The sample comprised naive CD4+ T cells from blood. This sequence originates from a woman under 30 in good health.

The CDR3 reads CSVGLRFGSGDTEAFF. CDR3 DNA: TGCAGCGTGGGTTTGAGATTCGGGAGTGGAGACACTGAAGCTTTCTTT. The chain carries TRBV29-1 and TRBJ1-1; no reliable D call. This CDR3 comprises 16 residues. V lost 6 bases, J lost 3 bases, and 23 bases lay in between. Germline loops: CDR1 SQVTM, CDR2 ANQGSEA.